Shown below are 27 T cell receptor beta chains from a single sample sequenced in a study of CD8 T cells in ankylosing spondylitis. TCRdb re-called the 5' RACE reads through MiXCR, storing one row per CDR3 protein. The data show approximately 350,000 distinct CDR3 sequences, under 15% seen once. The sample consisted of blood, either unsorted or a sorted T cell fraction (not recorded which). Receptors originate from a male donor with ankylosing spondylitis or in good health (not recorded which).

This clonotype was observed many times. The J gene is TRBJ1-4, the V gene TRBV30, with TRBD1 matching over 9 bases. The CDR3 loop spans 15 amino acids. The germline gives CDR1 GTSNPN, CDR2 SVGIG (reference sequence). Losses at the gene ends were 2 bases for V and 8 bases for J; bases not matched to a gene: 9. CDR3 nucleotides: TGTGCCTGGAGTTTCCAGACAGGGGGACGGGAAAAACTGTTTTTT. This codes for CAWSFQTGGREKLFF.

Only one count was recorded for this clonotype. The J gene is TRBJ2-1, the V gene TRBV29-1, with 8 bases identical to TRBD2. This CDR3 spans 16 amino acids. V shed 0 bases and J 9 bases; nucleotides not matched to a gene: 13. From germline, CDR1 is SQVTM and CDR2 ANQGSEA. DNA for the CDR3: TGCAGCGTTGAAGATCAGGGACTAGGAATGGCTGGTGAGCAGTTCTTC. This translates into CSVEDQGLGMAGEQFF.

A few counts support this clonotype. The rearrangement joins TRBV4-1 to TRBJ2-7; no reliable D call. V was shortened by 0 bases and J by 4 bases, with 10 bases between the two germline ends. This CDR3 is 14 amino acids long. Germline V gives CDR1 MGHRA, CDR2 YSYEKL. The CDR3 nucleotides read TGCGCCAGCAGCCAAGATTCCGTTAGATACGAGCAGTACTTC. Translating gives CASSQDSVRYEQYF.

V and J are TRBV5-1 and TRBJ2-5; D is undetermined. The CDR3 spans 14 residues. Per germline, CDR1 SGHRS and CDR2 YFSETQ. V lost 0 bases to trimming and J lost 4 bases, with 10 bases between them. The CDR3 DNA reads TGCGCCAGCAGCTTGGTCACTACCCCAGAGACCCAGTACTTC. Protein: CASSLVTTPETQYF.

With regard to this clonotype: A junction end diverges from the germline sequence, so it may reflect a read error. The gene calls are TRBV14 and TRBJ2-7; TRBD2 is a possible D gene (6 bases). CDR1 is SGHDN, CDR2 FVKESK, per germline. This CDR3 is built from 12 residues. Written as DNA, the CDR3 is TGTGCCAGCAGCCAAGATCGAATTCGGAGGGACTTC. Its protein product is CASSQDRIRRDF. The whole variable domain, remainder taken from reference TRBV14 and TRBJ2-7, is EAGVTQFPSHSVIEKGQTVTLRCDPISGHDNLYWYRRVMGKEIKFLLHFVKESKQDESGMPNNRFLAERTGGTYSTLKVQPAELEDSGVYFCASSQDRIRRDFGPGTRLTVT.

DNA of the CDR3: TGTGCCAGCAGCCAAGTCTGGAGCGGGGGGTCTCAAGAGACCCAGTACTTC. Translation gives CASSQVWSGGSQETQYF. This chain uses TRBV3-1 with TRBJ2-5; TRBD2 aligns across 9 bases. Germline V gene sequence: CDR1 LGHDT, CDR2 YNNKEL (reference sequence). The CDR3 consists of 17 residues. The V and J ends lost 1 base and 2 bases, in that order; junction bases with no gene match: 8.

The sample holds a few counts of this clonotype. The genes are TRBV5-1 and TRBJ1-2; 9 nucleotides align to TRBD1. The V segment lost 4 bases and the J segment 7 bases; nucleotides outside the gene matches: 14. This CDR3 comprises 16 residues. The germline gives CDR1 SGHRS, CDR2 YFSETQ. CDR3 sequence (DNA): TGCGCCAGCAGCCCCCCCGGGACAGGGAAGGTCGGTGGCTACACCTTC. Encoded protein: CASSPPGTGKVGGYTF.

This clonotype was counted a few times. The chain joins TRBV29-1 to TRBJ1-4, with 8 positions matching TRBD1. V was pared by 1 base and J by 2 bases, with 0 bases of the junction left unmatched. The CDR3 contains 14 residues. Per the germline V gene, CDR1 is SQVTM and CDR2 is ANQGSEA. CDR3 nucleotide sequence: TGCAGCGTTGAAGGGACAGGGACTAATGAAAAACTGTTTTTT. Translated: CSVEGTGTNEKLFF.

This clonotype was seen more than once but under ten times. V is TRBV20-1 and J is TRBJ2-1; 7 bases fit TRBD1. V lost 5 bases to trimming and J lost 3 bases; unmatched junction nucleotides: 4. From germline, CDR1 is DFQATT and CDR2 SNEGSKA (reference sequence). This CDR3 has 13 residues. The CDR3 bases are TGCAGTGCTTCCGGGACAGACTACAATGAGCAGTTCTTC. This gives the protein CSASGTDYNEQFF.

This clonotype has just a few counts. The V call is TRBV27, the J call TRBJ2-2; maybe TRBD2 (6 bases). V lost 5 bases and J lost 0, with 13 bases in between. This CDR3 has 16 amino acids. Looked up from germline, CDR1 is MNHEY and CDR2 is SMNVEV (reference sequence). The CDR3 DNA reads as TGTGCCAGCAGTCCCCCCGGGACTGCGAACACCGGGGAGCTGTTTTTT. Translated, it gives CASSPPGTANTGELFF.

This clonotype was detected a few times. The chain uses TRBV5-1 and TRBJ2-7, with D possibly matching TRBD1 (5 bases). The CDR3 runs to 15 residues. Germline V lookup: CDR1 SGHRS, CDR2 YFSETQ. Trimming removed 0 bases at V and 5 bases at J, with 15 bases between. For the CDR3, the DNA is TGCGCCAGCAGCTTGGTAGGGGCAGGGCTGGACGAGCAGTACTTC. Protein sequence: CASSLVGAGLDEQYF. The whole variable domain, filled in from reference TRBV5-1 and TRBJ2-7, reads KAGVTQTPRYLIKTRGQQVTLSCSPISGHRSVSWYQQTPGQGLQFLFEYFSETQRNKGNFPGRFSGRQFSNSRSEMNVSTLELGDSALYLCASSLVGAGLDEQYFGPGTRLTVT.

The chain uses TRBV7-9 and TRBJ2-5, with a possible D match to TRBD2 (6 bases). The V end lost 3 bases, the J end lost 3 bases, and 17 bases lay between the germline ends. Germline V gene lookup returns CDR1 SEHNR and CDR2 FQNEAQ (reference sequence). This CDR3 comprises 16 residues. CDR3 residues: CASSFGSGYTEETQYF. The CDR3 DNA follows: TGTGCCAGCAGCTTCGGTAGCGGATATACCGAAGAGACCCAGTACTTC.

This clonotype appeared a few times. This sequence joins TRBV5-1 and TRBJ2-1, with TRBD2 matching over 16 bases. Losses at the gene ends were 3 bases for V and 5 bases for J; bases not matched to a gene: 2. CDR1 is SGHRS, CDR2 YFSETQ, per germline. This CDR3 comprises 16 residues. The DNA of the CDR3 is TGCGCCAGCAGCTCGGGACTAGCGGGAGGGCACAATGAGCAGTTCTTC. It encodes CASSSGLAGGHNEQFF.

The chain recombines TRBV6-2 or TRBV6-3 with TRBJ2-7; D may be TRBD2 (6 bases). V was pared by 10 bases and J by 1 base, with 14 bases between. This CDR3 comprises 13 residues. CDR1 is MNHEY, CDR2 SVGEGT, per germline. The CDR3 sequence is CATRGWESYEQYF. The CDR3 DNA sequence: TGTGCCACCCGGGGGTGGGAGTCCTACGAGCAGTACTTC.

The chain joins TRBV6-5 to TRBJ1-1; TRBD1 is a possible D gene (5 bases). Trimming removed 0 bases from V and 3 bases from J, with 14 bases in between. Germline V gene data show CDR1 as MNHEY and CDR2 as SVGAGI. This CDR3 spans 16 amino acids. CDR3 protein: CASSYSPGNDHTEAFF. Here the CDR3 DNA reads TGTGCCAGCAGTTACTCACCAGGGAACGATCACACTGAAGCTTTCTTT.

The chain has TRBV7-2 and TRBJ2-4; 10 nucleotides line up with TRBD2. Germline lookup yields CDR1 SGHTA and CDR2 FQGNSA. The CDR3 loop spans 16 amino acids. Trimming cost V 5 bases and J 0 bases; bases outside gene matches: 4. The CDR3, as DNA: TGTGCCAGCAGCATTAGCGGGGGGAGAGCCAAAAACATTCAGTACTTC. As protein: CASSISGGRAKNIQYF.

This clonotype was detected a few times. V usage is TRBV7-9 and J usage is TRBJ2-1; weak D call: TRBD1 (6 bases). The germline V gene encodes CDR1 SEHNR and CDR2 FQNEAQ (reference sequence). CDR3 length: 16 amino acids. V gave up 1 base and J gave up 0 bases, with 10 bases separating them. The CDR3 spells CASSLGTGSSYNEQFF. In nucleotides, the CDR3 is TGTGCCAGCAGCTTAGGAACAGGGAGCTCCTACAATGAGCAGTTCTTC.

V usage is TRBV5-1 and J usage is TRBJ2-5; D may correspond to TRBD1 or TRBD2 (5 bases each). The CDR3 extends over 14 amino acids. V was clipped by 3 bases and J by 1 base, with 10 bases between them. Germline values: CDR1 SGHRS, CDR2 YFSETQ. CDR3 DNA: TGCGCCAGCAGCTCGCAGGGAGTCCAAGAGACCCAGTACTTC. Amino acids: CASSSQGVQETQYF.

The V and J genes are TRBV25-1 and TRBJ2-1, with 10 bases aligning to TRBD2. Germline-derived CDR1 and CDR2 are MGHDK and SYGVNS. J lost 5 bases, V lost 3 bases, and 4 bases had no gene match. This CDR3 comprises 15 residues. CDR3 nucleotides: TGTGCCAGCAGTGATCCAGCGGGAGGGGACAATGAGCAGTTCTTC. This sequence encodes CASSDPAGGDNEQFF.

This clonotype came up a few times. This chain uses TRBV5-1 with TRBJ1-2; 9 bases are shared with TRBD1. The germline V gene encodes CDR1 SGHRS and CDR2 YFSETQ. Trimming cost V 4 bases and J 6 bases; bases outside gene matches: 7. This CDR3 comprises 14 residues. Here the CDR3 DNA reads TGCGCCAGCAGCGGGGACAGGGAAAGGCATGGCTACACCTTC. Encoded protein: CASSGDRERHGYTF.

The chain links TRBV5-1 to TRBJ2-1; 12 nucleotides align to TRBD2. J lost 4 bases, V lost 3 bases, and 2 bases had no gene match. CDR1 is SGHRS and CDR2 is YFSETQ in the germline V gene. The CDR3 runs to 15 residues. CDR3 sequence: CASSSSGGEYNEQFF. The CDR3 DNA follows: TGCGCCAGCAGCTCTAGCGGGGGGGAGTACAATGAGCAGTTCTTC.

The chain has TRBV14 and TRBJ1-1; D is undetermined. Germline V gives CDR1 SGHDN, CDR2 FVKESK. The CDR3 has 16 residues. Trimming stripped 0 bases from V and 6 bases from J, with 17 bases between. The CDR3 DNA reads TGTGCCAGCAGCCAAGATCAGGCAGTGAGTAGGGCTGAAGCTTTCTTT. The encoded protein is CASSQDQAVSRAEAFF.

This clonotype came up a few times. The CDR3 is CSASGRQGRMNTEAFF. As DNA, the CDR3 is TGCAGTGCTAGTGGGCGTCAGGGTCGGATGAACACTGAAGCTTTCTTT. This chain links TRBV20-1 with TRBJ1-1; D is possibly TRBD1 (5 bases). The germline V and J ends were trimmed by 3 bases and 0 bases, with 17 bases remaining between them. The germline V gene has CDR1 DFQATT and CDR2 SNEGSKA (reference sequence). The CDR3 is 16 residues long.

In its sample, this clonotype was seen a few times. The chain carries TRBV27 and TRBJ1-2, with 12 bases that match TRBD1. The V gene's germline CDR1 is MNHEY and CDR2 SMNVEV (reference sequence). V shed 3 bases and J 8 bases; nucleotides not matched to a gene: 10. This CDR3 is built from 16 residues. CDR3 sequence: CASSLFGTGGPMGYTF. For the CDR3, the DNA is TGTGCCAGCAGTTTGTTCGGGACAGGGGGCCCCATGGGCTACACCTTC.

Only a few counts were recorded for this clonotype. The V call is TRBV12-3 or TRBV12-4, the J call TRBJ2-2, with D perhaps being TRBD1 or TRBD2 (6 bases each). The germline V and J ends were trimmed by 4 bases and 2 bases, with 20 bases remaining between them. This CDR3 spans 18 amino acids. The CDR3 DNA reads as TGTGCCAGCAGTTACCACCAGGTCTGGGGGGCCAACACCGGGGAGCTGTTTTTT. Amino acids: CASSYHQVWGANTGELFF.

This clonotype has a count of ten or more. V usage is TRBV28 and J usage is TRBJ2-7; maybe TRBD1 (6 bases). Germline V gives CDR1 MDHEN, CDR2 SYDVKM. The CDR3 runs to 13 residues. Trimming shortened V by 5 bases and J by 3 bases, and 11 bases separated the two germline ends. CDR3 sequence reads: CASSPGTFYEQYF. CDR3 in DNA: TGTGCCAGCAGTCCCGGGACATTCTACGAGCAGTACTTC.

There are many counts of this clonotype. V gene TRBV20-1 combines with J gene TRBJ2-1; D is unclear. The CDR3 sequence is 12 residues long. The germline V gene has CDR1 DFQATT and CDR2 SNEGSKA (reference sequence). Trimming took 3 bases from V and 4 from J, leaving 7 bases between them. The CDR3 bases are TGCAGTGCTAGTCTGCGGTACAATGAGCAGTTCTTC. Residues: CSASLRYNEQFF.